These 11 T cell receptor beta chains share one sample of origin, sequenced in a study of shared clonotypes between healthy human individuals. This table comes from immunoSEQ multiplex PCR, and its TCRdb copy is limited to in-frame clones, with some not included. The sample includes 850,000 to 1,100,000 clones, 77% of them seen just once. Material: memory CD4+ T cells from PBMCs. Subset described: CD45RA-negative fraction. The receptors derive from a young man in good health. Some clones in this sample may be carry-over from other donors' samples.

The chain joins TRBV30 to TRBJ2-7, with D perhaps TRBD1 (6 bases). The germline V gene has CDR1 GTSNPN and CDR2 SVGIG (reference sequence). V lost 5 bases, J lost 0 bases, and 17 bases lay in between. The CDR3 is 15 amino acids. DNA for the CDR3: TGTGCCTGGGACCCGGGGCAGGGGAGCTCCTACGAGCAGTACTTC. Amino acid sequence: CAWDPGQGSSYEQYF. Full variable domain (remainder filled in from reference TRBV30 and TRBJ2-7): SQTIHQWPATLVQPVGSPLSLECTVEGTSNPNLYWYRQAAGRGLQLLFYSVGIGQISSEVPQNLSASRPQDRQFILSSKKLLLSDSGFYLCAWDPGQGSSYEQYFGPGTRLTVT.

V usage is TRBV4-1 and J usage is TRBJ2-7, with 9 bases matching TRBD2. The germline CDR1 and CDR2 sequences are MGHRA and YSYEKL. Germline trimming cut 1 base from V and 5 bases from J; bases unmatched to any gene: 15. This CDR3 contains 18 residues. CDR3 amino acids: CASSQATLSRAGGNEQYF. The DNA for the CDR3 is TGCGCCAGCAGCCAAGCGACCCTCTCAAGGGCGGGAGGGAACGAGCAGTACTTC.

This clone has a handful of counts. This chain connects TRBV10-3 to TRBJ2-2, with 8 bases matching TRBD2. J lost 4 bases, V lost 1 base, and 5 bases had no gene match. The germline gives CDR1 ENHRY, CDR2 SYGVKD. CDR3 length: 16 amino acids. The CDR3 DNA reads TGTGCCATCAGTGAGTTTTCGCTAGCGGGCACCGGGGAGCTGTTTTTT. It specifies CAISEFSLAGTGELFF.

The chain carries TRBV15 and TRBJ2-1; 9 bases fit TRBD1. This CDR3 is 16 amino acids long. Germline loops: CDR1 LNHNV, CDR2 YYDKDF (reference sequence). With 0 bases clipped from V and 8 bases from J, the junction kept 8 bases outside the gene matches. Here the CDR3 reads CATSRDAGQGADEQFF. CDR3 DNA sequence: TGTGCCACCAGCAGAGATGCGGGACAGGGTGCCGATGAGCAGTTCTTC. The entire variable domain, with the rest obtained from reference TRBV15 and TRBJ2-1, is as follows: DAMVIQNPRYQVTQFGKPVTLSCSQTLNHNVMYWYQQKSSQAPKLLFHYYDKDFNNEADTPDNFQSRRPNTSFCFLDIRSPGLGDTAMYLCATSRDAGQGADEQFFGPGTRLTVL.

The gene calls are TRBV6-6 and TRBJ2-7; D call uncertain. Germline assignment: CDR1 MNHNY and CDR2 SVGAGI (reference sequence). The CDR3 extends over 14 amino acids. V dropped 6 bases and J dropped 0 bases, with 12 bases sitting between them. CDR3 DNA sequence: TGTGCCAGCAGATCGTACCAGGTCTCCTACGAGCAGTACTTC. It translates to CASRSYQVSYEQYF.

In this sample, this clone turned up a few times. This sequence joins TRBV7-2 and TRBJ1-3; 7 nucleotides match TRBD1. The CDR3 contains 15 residues. Per the germline V gene, CDR1 is SGHTA and CDR2 is FQGNSA. Trimming at V came to 0 bases and at J to 4 bases, leaving 3 bases not matched to a gene. The CDR3: CASSLAGQSGNTIYF. CDR3 nucleotide sequence: TGTGCCAGCAGCTTAGCGGGACAGTCGGGAAACACCATATATTTT.

The V call is TRBV28, the J call TRBJ2-2; 14 bases match TRBD2. The CDR3 is made up of 18 amino acids. CDR1 and CDR2 from the germline V gene are MDHEN and SYDVKM. The V gene end was trimmed by 4 bases and the J gene end by 7 bases; junction bases not matched to a gene: 11. The chain's CDR3 is CASSSPGLAGVGGGELFF. As DNA, the CDR3 is TGTGCCAGCAGTTCACCGGGACTAGCGGGAGTAGGGGGCGGGGAGCTGTTTTTT.

This clone was counted many times. Additional DNA sequences in this sample encode the identical CDR3. J is TRBJ1-2 and V is TRBV7-9; D gene unclear. The CDR3 runs 12 residues. V lost 1 base, J lost 7 bases, and 7 bases lay in between. CDR1 and CDR2 (germline): SEHNR, FQNEAQ (reference sequence). The CDR3 nucleotides are TGTGCCAGCAGCTTAGGGGCCGCTGGCTACACCTTC. This encodes CASSLGAAGYTF.

The rearrangement joins TRBV19 to TRBJ2-6; weak D call: TRBD2 (6 bases). This CDR3 region has 18 residues. The V gene lost 4 bases and the J gene lost 4 bases, with 20 bases spanning the gap. Per germline, CDR1 LNHDA and CDR2 SQIVND (reference sequence). The CDR3 spells CASSKSGGGFQGANVLTF. CDR3 coding DNA: TGTGCCAGTAGTAAAAGTGGTGGGGGGTTCCAAGGGGCCAACGTCCTGACTTTC. The full variable domain, its missing parts supplied by reference TRBV19 and TRBJ2-6, is DGGITQSPKYLFRKEGQNVTLSCEQNLNHDAMYWYRQDPGQGLRLIYYSQIVNDFQKGDIAEGYSVSREKKESFPLTVTSAQKNPTAFYLCASSKSGGGFQGANVLTFGAGSRLTVL.

The chain combines TRBV28 with TRBJ1-2; the match to TRBD1 covers 10 bases. This CDR3 has 15 residues. The V segment lost 6 bases and the J segment 4 bases; nucleotides outside the gene matches: 8. Germline values: CDR1 MDHEN, CDR2 SYDVKM. CDR3 sequence (DNA): TGTGCCAGCAGCCCGGGACAGGGGATTTTCTATGGCTACACCTTC. Protein product: CASSPGQGIFYGYTF.

This clone was seen only a few times. The chain carries TRBV28 and TRBJ1-1; D is unresolved. Trimming pared 2 bases from V and 2 bases from J, leaving 12 bases between. CDR3 length: 15 amino acids. From germline, CDR1 is MDHEN and CDR2 SYDVKM. The CDR3 is CASSLGSTPNTEAFF. CDR3 coding DNA: TGTGCCAGCAGTTTAGGTTCGACACCTAACACTGAAGCTTTCTTT. Together with reference TRBV28 and TRBJ1-1, the CDR3 gives the full variable domain: DVKVTQSSRYLVKRTGEKVFLECVQDMDHENMFWYRQDPGLGLRLIYFSYDVKMKEKGDIPEGYSVSREKKERFSLILESASTNQTSMYLCASSLGSTPNTEAFFGQGTRLTVV.